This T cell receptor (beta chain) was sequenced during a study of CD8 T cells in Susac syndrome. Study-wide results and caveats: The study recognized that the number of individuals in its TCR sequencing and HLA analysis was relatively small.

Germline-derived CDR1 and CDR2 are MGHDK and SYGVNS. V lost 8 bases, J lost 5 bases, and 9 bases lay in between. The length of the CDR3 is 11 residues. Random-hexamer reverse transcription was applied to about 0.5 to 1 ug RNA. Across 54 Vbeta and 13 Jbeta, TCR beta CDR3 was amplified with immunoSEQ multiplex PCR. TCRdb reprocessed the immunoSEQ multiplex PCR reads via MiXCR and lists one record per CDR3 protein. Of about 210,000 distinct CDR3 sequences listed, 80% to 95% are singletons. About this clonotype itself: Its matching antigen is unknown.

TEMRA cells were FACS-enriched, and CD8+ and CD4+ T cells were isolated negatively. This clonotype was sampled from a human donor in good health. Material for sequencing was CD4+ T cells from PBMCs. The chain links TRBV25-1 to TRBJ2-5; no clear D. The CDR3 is CASADRETQYF. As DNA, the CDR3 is TGTGCCAGCGCCGACCGGGAGACCCAGTACTTC. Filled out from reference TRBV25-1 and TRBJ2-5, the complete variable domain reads EADIYQTPRYLVIGTGKKITLECSQTMGHDKMYWYQQDPGMELHLIHYSYGVNSTEKGDLSSESTVSRIRTEHFPLTLESARPSHTSQYLCASADRETQYFGPGTRLLVL.